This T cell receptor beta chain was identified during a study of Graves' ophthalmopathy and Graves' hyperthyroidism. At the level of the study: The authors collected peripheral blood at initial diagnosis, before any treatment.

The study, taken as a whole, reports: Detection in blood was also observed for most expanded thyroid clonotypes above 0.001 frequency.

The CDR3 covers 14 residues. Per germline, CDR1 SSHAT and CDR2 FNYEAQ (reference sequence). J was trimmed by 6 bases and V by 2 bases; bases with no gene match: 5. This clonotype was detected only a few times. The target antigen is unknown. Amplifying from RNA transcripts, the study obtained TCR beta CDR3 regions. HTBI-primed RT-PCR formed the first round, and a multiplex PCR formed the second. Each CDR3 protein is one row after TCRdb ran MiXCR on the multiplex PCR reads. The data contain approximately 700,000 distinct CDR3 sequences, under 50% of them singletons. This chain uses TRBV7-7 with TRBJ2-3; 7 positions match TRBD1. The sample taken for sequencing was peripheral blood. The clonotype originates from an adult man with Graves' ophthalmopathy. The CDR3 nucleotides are TGTGCCAGCAGCTTACGACAGGGAGCGGATACGCAGTATTTT. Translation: CASSLRQGADTQYF.